This note documents a single T cell receptor (beta chain) sequence. This record comes from a study of CD8 T cells in Susac syndrome. Germline lookup yields CDR1 MNHEY and CDR2 SVGAGI. V was pared by 2 bases and J by 6 bases, with 7 bases of the junction left unmatched. There are 15 residues in the CDR3. cDNA came from about 0.5 to 1 ug RNA primed by random hexamers. Amplification of the TCR beta CDR3 was carried out by immunoSEQ multiplex PCR, which spanned a total of 54 Vbeta and 13 Jbeta segments. TCRdb itself ran the immunoSEQ multiplex PCR reads through MiXCR, one entry per CDR3 protein. The repertoire includes roughly 150,000 distinct CDR3 sequences, around 95% of them detected once, and 0.14% to 0.15% sits in the top ten.

The chain is built from TRBV6-5 and TRBJ1-2; 9 bases match TRBD1. This clonotype was obtained from a human donor with multiple sclerosis. The sequencing sample was made of CD8+ T cells from PBMCs. CDR3 sequence (DNA): TGTGCCAGCAGTTACCGGACAGGGGATATGCATGGCTACACCTTC. Residues: CASSYRTGDMHGYTF.